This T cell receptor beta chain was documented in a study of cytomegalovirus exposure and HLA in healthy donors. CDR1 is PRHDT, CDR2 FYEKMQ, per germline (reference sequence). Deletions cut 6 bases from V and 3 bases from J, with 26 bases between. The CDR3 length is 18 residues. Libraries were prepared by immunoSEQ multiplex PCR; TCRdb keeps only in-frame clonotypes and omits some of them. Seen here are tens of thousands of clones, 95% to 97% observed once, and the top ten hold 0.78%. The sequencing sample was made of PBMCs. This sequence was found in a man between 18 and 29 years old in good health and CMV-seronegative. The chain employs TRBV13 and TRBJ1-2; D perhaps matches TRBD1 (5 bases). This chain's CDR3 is CASRQRVNRNNKYYGYTF. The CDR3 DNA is TGTGCCAGCAGGCAACGCGTAAACAGGAACAATAAGTACTATGGCTACACCTTC.